Here is one T cell receptor (beta chain) with its context. Its antigen remains unknown. V shed 7 bases, J shed 10 bases, and the junction held 8 bases outside the gene matches. CDR1 and CDR2 (germline): MNHEY, SVGAGI. This CDR3 contains 14 residues. This specimen belongs to a study of T cell responses to AZD1222 COVID-19 vaccine. Background on the study: Second doses that came at about 4 or about 12 weeks were put together. Regarding the study as a whole: Receipt of two AZD1222 doses was followed by a rise in Spike-specific TCR breadth and depth. The donor cohort was predominantly white British with a female majority, and clonal diversity may have been underestimated. The repertoires were collected only after the peak T cell response.

Sequencing was performed with immunoSEQ multiplex PCR; in TCRdb, only in-frame clones are kept and a portion is missing. The repertoire includes 95,000 to 150,000 clones, over 75% of them detected once, and more than 9% sits in the top ten. The source material was peripheral blood, sampled on day 0 of AZD1222 vaccination. This sequence originates from an adult in good health. This rearrangement joins TRBV6-5 to TRBJ1-6; 9 nucleotides match TRBD1. CDR3 sequence reads: CASTPGTGRSPLHF. CDR3 in DNA: TGTGCCAGCACCCCCGGGACAGGGAGATCACCCCTCCACTTT.